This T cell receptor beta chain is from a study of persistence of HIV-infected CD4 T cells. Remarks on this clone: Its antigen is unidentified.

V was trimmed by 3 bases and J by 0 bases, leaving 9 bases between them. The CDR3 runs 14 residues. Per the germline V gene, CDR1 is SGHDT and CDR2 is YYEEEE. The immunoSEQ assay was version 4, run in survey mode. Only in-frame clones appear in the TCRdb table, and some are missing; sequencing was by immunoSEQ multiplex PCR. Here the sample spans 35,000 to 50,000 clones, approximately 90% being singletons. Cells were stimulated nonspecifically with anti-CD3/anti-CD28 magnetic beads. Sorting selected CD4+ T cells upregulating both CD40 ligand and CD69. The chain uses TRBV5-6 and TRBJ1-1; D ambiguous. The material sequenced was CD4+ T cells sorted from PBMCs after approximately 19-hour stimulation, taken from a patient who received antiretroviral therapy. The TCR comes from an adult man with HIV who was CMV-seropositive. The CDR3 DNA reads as TGTGCCAGCAGCTACTTGGCCGTGAACACTGAAGCTTTCTTT. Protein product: CASSYLAVNTEAFF.